This paragraph covers one T cell receptor beta chain sequence. This record belongs to a study of blood T cell repertoires in COVID-19. Whole-study context: The United States, Italy and Spain supplied acute and convalescent COVID-19 samples. The analysed material was cDNA or gDNA that came from T cells, B-cell-depleted T cells, or PBMCs.

Per the germline V gene, CDR1 is KGHSH and CDR2 is LQKENI. CDR3 length equals 14 residues. V gave up 0 bases and J gave up 5 bases, with 9 bases separating them. Authors' processing steps: Amplification with reference gene primers provided the estimates of nucleated cell counts. The method was immunoSEQ multiplex PCR; TCRdb's version includes in-frame clones alone and lacks a portion of them. The V and J calls and clone size come from that table; D and trimming were worked out from the DNA. The sample includes 60,000 to 95,000 clones, approximately 90% seen only once; the top ten take about 5%. The gene calls are TRBV18 and TRBJ2-3, with D hard to call. The sample taken for sequencing was peripheral blood. The source is a human donor in a cohort sampled during active COVID-19. The CDR3 reads CASSPPSSVDTQYF. The DNA for the CDR3 is TGTGCCAGCTCACCACCTAGCTCGGTAGATACGCAGTATTTT.